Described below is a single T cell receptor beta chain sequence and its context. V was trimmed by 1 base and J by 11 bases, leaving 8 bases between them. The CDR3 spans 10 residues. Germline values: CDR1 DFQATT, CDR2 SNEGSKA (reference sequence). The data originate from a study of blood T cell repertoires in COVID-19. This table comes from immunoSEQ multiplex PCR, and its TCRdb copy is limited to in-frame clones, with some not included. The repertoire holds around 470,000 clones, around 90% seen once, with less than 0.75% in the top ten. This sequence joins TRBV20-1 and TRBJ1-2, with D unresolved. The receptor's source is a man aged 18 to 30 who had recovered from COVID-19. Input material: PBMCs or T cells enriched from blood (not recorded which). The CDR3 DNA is TGCAGTGCTAGAGGTGGGGAGTACACCTTC. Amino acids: CSARGGEYTF.